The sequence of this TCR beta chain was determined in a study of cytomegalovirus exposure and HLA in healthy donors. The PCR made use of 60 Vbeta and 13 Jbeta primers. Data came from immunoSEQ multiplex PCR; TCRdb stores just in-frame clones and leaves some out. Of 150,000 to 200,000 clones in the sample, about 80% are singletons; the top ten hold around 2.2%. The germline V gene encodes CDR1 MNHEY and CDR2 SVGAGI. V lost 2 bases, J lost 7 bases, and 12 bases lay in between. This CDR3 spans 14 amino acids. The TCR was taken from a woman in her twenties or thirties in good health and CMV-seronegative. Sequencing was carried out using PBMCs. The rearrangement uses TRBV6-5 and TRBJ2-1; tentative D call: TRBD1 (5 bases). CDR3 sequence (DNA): TGTGCCAGCAGTTACAGGGGCCAGGGTAATGAGCAGTTCTTC. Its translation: CASSYRGQGNEQFF.